This T cell receptor (beta chain) came from a study of technical replicates of blood from several donors. Clones were read by immunoSEQ multiplex PCR, and TCRdb kept only the in-frame ones, dropping some. The sample records 65,000 to 95,000 clones, 80% to 90% being singletons. Looked up from germline, CDR1 is SGHRS and CDR2 is YFSETQ. The V and J ends lost 4 bases and 3 bases, in that order; junction bases with no gene match: 8. The CDR3 sequence is 15 residues long. The sequenced sample was PBMCs. This chain uses TRBV5-1 with TRBJ2-7, with 9 bases aligning to TRBD2. This receptor was obtained from a human donor in good health. Some clones in this sample may be carry-over from other donors' samples. This chain's CDR3 is CASSPASGKNYEQYF. CDR3 in DNA: TGCGCCAGCAGCCCGGCTAGCGGGAAGAACTACGAGCAGTACTTC.